Each of the 6 T cell receptor beta chains below was sequenced from the same sample in a study of beta chain features in type 1 diabetes. Of the isolated RNA, all was reverse transcribed, and so the sequenced material was expressed TCRB transcripts. TCRdb's copy holds only in-frame clones and misses some; the assay was immunoSEQ multiplex PCR. Of 330,000 or so clones in the sample, 14% were seen once. Material for sequencing was central memory CD4+ T cells from blood. Receptor source: a man aged 30 to 39 in good health.

The table lists this clone with many counts. The genes are TRBV7-9 and TRBJ1-5, with 7 bases identical to TRBD1. Trimming took 6 bases from V and 2 from J; bases not matched to a gene: 7. The CDR3 runs to 15 residues. CDR1 and CDR2 from the germline V gene are SEHNR and FQNEAQ (reference sequence). CDR3 DNA sequence: TGTGCCAGCAGTCTTACAGGGGTTGGCAATCAGCCCCAGCATTTT. It specifies CASSLTGVGNQPQHF.

The rearrangement uses TRBV2 and TRBJ1-1, with D possibly being TRBD1 (5 bases). V shed 4 bases and J shed 7 bases, with 16 bases lying between them. The CDR3 consists of 14 residues. CDR1 and CDR2 from the germline V gene are SNHLY and FYNNEI. CDR3 sequence reads: CASSGGRERSEAFF. The CDR3 coding sequence is TGTGCCAGCAGTGGGGGCAGGGAGAGGAGTGAAGCTTTCTTT.

This clone was observed many times. The rearrangement uses TRBV5-4 and TRBJ2-2; D not resolved. The CDR3 is 14 residues long. Germline V lookup: CDR1 SGHNT, CDR2 YYREEE (reference sequence). Trimming shortened V by 7 bases and J by 4 bases, and 14 bases separated the two germline ends. The CDR3 protein is CASGLTGLTGELFF. CDR3 bases: TGTGCCAGCGGCCTAACGGGTCTCACCGGGGAGCTGTTTTTT.

The sample holds a few counts of this clone. The V call is TRBV5-1, the J call TRBJ1-1; D is possibly TRBD1 (6 bases). This CDR3 region has 17 residues. The germline V and J ends were trimmed by 4 bases and 5 bases, with 24 bases remaining between them. From germline, CDR1 is SGHRS and CDR2 YFSETQ. The DNA of the CDR3 is TGCGCCAGCAGCCGAAAAACAGGGAACCTTCGCGAAACTGAAGCTTTCTTT. As protein: CASSRKTGNLRETEAFF.

CDR3: CASSYLNRGFYNEQFF. CDR3 coding DNA: TGTGCCAGCAGTTACCTAAACAGGGGCTTCTACAATGAGCAGTTCTTC. V and J are TRBV6-6 and TRBJ2-1, with 7 bases matching TRBD1. The CDR3 extends over 16 amino acids. Germline V gene data show CDR1 as MNHNY and CDR2 as SVGAGI (reference sequence). J gave up 3 bases and V 2 bases, and 7 bases lay outside the gene matches.

This sequence joins TRBV11-2 and TRBJ1-6, with unresolved D. This CDR3 region has 16 residues. Germline lookup yields CDR1 SGHAT and CDR2 FQNNGV. Between the trimmed V and J ends, which lost 5 bases and 0 bases, there was a span of 11 bases. The CDR3 nucleotides are TGTGCCAGCAGCGGCAGAGTTAGCTCCTATAATTCACCCCTCCACTTT. Translation: CASSGRVSSYNSPLHF. The full variable domain, its missing parts supplied by reference TRBV11-2 and TRBJ1-6, is EAGVAQSPRYKIIEKRQSVAFWCNPISGHATLYWYQQILGQGPKLLIQFQNNGVVDDSQLPKDRFSAERLKGVDSTLKIQPAKLEDSAVYLCASSGRVSSYNSPLHFGNGTRLTVT.